The rows below give T cell receptor beta chains drawn from one sample of a study of blood T cell repertoires in COVID-19. Produced via immunoSEQ multiplex PCR; TCRdb's table is partial and in-frame only. The data hold 350,000 to 500,000 clones, with around nine tenths observed a single time. The sequenced material came from PBMCs or T cells enriched from blood (not recorded which). The receptor source for this set is a woman aged 18 to 35 who had been exposed to COVID-19. CDR3s include the opening cysteine and the closing phenylalanine or tryptophan. Where a row states a size, it is once, few, many or the class of an expanded clone; other rows omit it.

size,V,J,CDR3
NA,TRBV5-1,TRBJ1-2,CASSKDGANYGYTF
few,TRBV5-1,TRBJ2-2,CASSFRTSAGTGELFF
NA,TRBV6-2/TRBV6-3,TRBJ2-1,CASSPRAGGPYNEQFF
NA,TRBV3-1/TRBV3-2,TRBJ2-5,CASSQDPPGQGAEETQYF
NA,TRBV27,TRBJ2-7,CASRKTLQGGSSYEQYF
NA,TRBV5-8,TRBJ2-5,CASSRDRDSLYF
NA,TRBV11-2,TRBJ1-6,CASSFGSGDNSPLHF
once,TRBV5-1,TRBJ1-1,CASSPGTGDYYTEAFF
NA,TRBV27,TRBJ2-3,CASSFRLAGASSTDTQYF
NA,TRBV7-3,TRBJ1-1,CASSLSPTGTATEAFF
NA,TRBV3-1/TRBV3-2,TRBJ1-1,CASSQAVTSTEAFF
NA,TRBV2,TRBJ2-3,CASSEGGGTDTQYF
NA,TRBV19,TRBJ2-7,CASSFSGLAGEQYF
once,TRBV11-2,TRBJ1-4,CASSLRTENEKLFF
NA,TRBV2,TRBJ2-1,CASSGRLDNEQFF
NA,TRBV5-5,TRBJ2-7,CASSLGAREGYEQYF
few,TRBV4-2,TRBJ2-5,CASSQDRAGPSQETQYF
NA,TRBV18,TRBJ2-5,CASSPPEGIRETQYF
NA,TRBV5-4,TRBJ2-5,CASSKAGGFQETQYF
NA,TRBV28,TRBJ1-5,CASSRLMRDQPQHF
NA,TRBV6-5,TRBJ1-2,CGVWDRELDGYTF
NA,TRBV5-8,TRBJ2-7,CASSFRGTGGIEQYF
NA,TRBV19,TRBJ2-2,CASNFGDANTGELFF
NA,TRBV27,TRBJ1-4,CASSFRGGGNSFNEKLFF